The sequence of this T cell receptor (beta chain) was determined in a study of cytomegalovirus exposure and HLA in healthy donors (dated by TCRdb to about 2017). For context, the study as a whole: According to an earlier analysis of around 600 of the donors, some 180 million T cells yielded over 100 million unique TCR beta sequences and around 300 Gb of sequence data. Among 300 to 450 genotyped donors of the cohort, an average of 235,054 unique TCR beta nucleotide sequences were sequenced per donor, about a sixth of them non-productive. The study aimed to test whether cataloging public T cell receptors could reveal signatures of past pathogen exposure. Class I and class II HLA loci were covered by the typing at four-digit resolution. Typing coverage differed by locus: A, B, C, DRB1 and DQB1 were typed in roughly 620-630 donors, DQA1 in 500 to 550, DPA1 in roughly 590, and DPB1 in around 440. An earlier analysis of approximately 640 of the donors applied high-throughput TCR beta sequencing to assess whether each TCR beta V gene segment acted as functional or pseudogenic. Besides the first cohort of around 670 subjects, a separate validation cohort made up of 120 different subjects was used. In the later analysis, no new phenotypic data were used to find candidate immune exposures; instead, reliance was placed on TCR beta sequences and their occurrence across donors. In a later genetic analysis, genome-wide SNP genotypes for about 55% of the roughly 700 donors were used, and that subset was treated as a discovery cohort. About 300 gigabases of sequencing data and tens of millions of unique TCR sequences were included in an early release covering about 700 HLA-typed donors. Several DR-DQ haplotypes were treated as single units for association and clustering because of strong linkage in the cohort. All discovery cohort repertoires had been generated on a single sequencing platform. The genetic ancestry cluster associated with self-reported Caucasian donors included 80% to 90% of the roughly 410 genotyped donors. The study combined high-throughput TCR immunosequencing, statistical association of individual TCRs with disease status, and machine learning to predict cytomegalovirus infection status. The study profiled the T cell repertoires of hundreds of subjects by immunosequencing and related them to cytomegalovirus serostatus. A later analysis re-analyzed previously published TCR beta repertoires from roughly 690 donors and added high-resolution HLA genotyping to study TCR occurrence patterns. Donor age, sex, ethnicity and CMV serostatus were compiled together with the repertoire data.

Reading the germline V gene gives CDR1 MNHEY and CDR2 SVGAGI. From its cysteine to its phenylalanine, the CDR3 spans 11 amino acids. Here the CDR3 DNA is all that survives: 33 bases in frame from base 1. V was cut back by 8 bases and J by 3 bases, leaving a gap of 7 bases between them. Library construction relied on the immunoSEQ multiplex PCR assay. For the multiplex PCR, a mixture combining 60 forward primers for TCR Vbeta segments and 13 reverse primers for TCR Jbeta segments was used. The CDR3 region of rearranged TCR beta genes was amplified from genomic DNA with a multiplex PCR assay. The amplified TCR beta libraries were sequenced on the Illumina HiSeq System as 87-base-pair reads. Per the original workflow: In a later analysis, tens of millions of unique TCR beta chains were counted across the 500 to 700 repertoires, and roughly 9.9 million of these chains were shared by at least two donors. Raw reads were error-corrected and collapsed into unique sequences with a nearest-neighbor algorithm that merged closely related sequences to remove PCR and sequencing errors. To assign V, D and J gene segments, CDR3 sequences were aligned to IMGT reference sequences. Each retained sequence needed at least a six-nucleotide match to both a V gene segment and a J gene segment. Rearrangements were classified as productive when the CDR3 lacked stop codons and remained in frame with V and J, and all other rearrangements were classified as non-productive. Following IMGT convention, CDR3 was defined as the stretch from the second conserved V-encoded cysteine up to the conserved J-encoded phenylalanine. Sequences without an unambiguous match to a single V gene segment were excluded from the earlier analysis of about 600 of the donors. An earlier analysis of fewer than 750 of the donors classified V segments as functional when productive rearrangements were above 56.7% and as segregating when the standard deviation between donors was above 5%. A statistical classification framework was built to diagnose cytomegalovirus status from the catalog of TCR beta chain sequences. V and J gene assignment, in a later analysis, came from comparing TCR nucleotide sequences with IMGT/GENE-DB human TR gene sequences. A later analysis assigned CDR3 sequences and most-parsimonious VDJ recombination scenarios with the TCRdist pipeline. In a later analysis, each TCR beta chain was defined by its CDR3 amino acid sequence together with its V-gene family, and reads without a unique V-gene family were excluded. To address suspected cross-contamination and a sequencing artifact, a later analysis removed over 500 highly shared, low-generation-probability nucleotide sequences. In a later analysis, a clonal expansion index for each public chain was calculated from normalized within-repertoire ranks of inferred template counts. In a later analysis, generation probabilities were computed with a VDJ recombination model fitted to out-of-frame rearrangements, and the resulting probabilities were checked against IGoR. In a later analysis, hypergeometric tests were used to score TCR-TCR, TCR-HLA and TCR-CMV co-occurrence, with a repertoire-size bias correction applied to TCR pairs. A later analysis estimated false discovery rates by permuting HLA or CMV assignments 20 times. In a later analysis, co-occurring TCRs were grouped with DBSCAN, and TCRdist sequence similarity was added when clustering was performed within HLA-allele-positive subsets. Repertoires with fewer than 30,000 or more than 120,000 public chains, plus five repertoires with anomalous nucleotide sharing, were excluded from co-occurrence clustering. In TCRdb, the immuneACCESS table is reduced to in-frame sequences with V and J assigned. These tables do not hold every clone; where another copy was compared, an unresolved V gene accounts for under half, and the others remain unexplained. V and J calls and clone size are those listed in that table; D and trimming were worked out from the DNA. Here the sample has a few hundred thousand clones; around 83% occur a single time. The ten largest account for 10% to 13% of the sample.

In total, roughly 670 healthy bone marrow donors made up the cohort. All cohort members were sampled while nominally healthy, although unrecorded immune exposures were likely present. The donor tested CMV seropositive, placing the donor among the 290 or so seropositive members of the cohort. Every donor gave a peripheral blood sample, and the peripheral blood mononuclear cells from that sample were used for TCR beta sequencing. The Qiagen DNeasy Blood Extraction Kit was used to extract genomic DNA from the blood cell samples. Summary of the overall study and its limitations: Compared with the roughly 670-donor mean, donors in an Asian-associated ancestry cluster had fewer N-insertions in productive TCRs, according to a later genetic analysis. Presence/absence analyses assumed roughly uniform sequencing depth across donors, an assumption that may not hold. In vitro tests confirmed that a few of the cytomegalovirus-associated TCR beta chains recognize cytomegalovirus antigens. Correlated functional status among segregating V segments might be attributable to linkage disequilibrium, but an unknown experimental factor could not be ruled out. HLA typing was unavailable for some donors at each locus, so association tests used only the typed subset. The earlier analysis of about 600 of the donors excluded some 16 rarely observed V segments, including chromosome 9 orphons, because counts were too low. In the study, roughly 160 TCR beta chains were listed as associated with cytomegalovirus. According to a later analysis, most CMV-associated TCR beta chains appeared to be HLA-restricted, and the HLA associations seemed to be driven largely by CMV exposure. Some IMGT-functional V segments, including TRBV6-2 and TRBV6-3, could not be distinguished by the 87-base-pair reads and were therefore excluded. A further reported finding was that TCR beta sequences accurately predicted the HLA-A and HLA-B alleles for most subjects in the first cohort. A later analysis reported that several top co-occurrence clusters appeared linked to parvovirus B19, influenza, CMV and Epstein-Barr virus. Strong co-occurrence of HLA alleles, especially DR and DQ, made assigning TCR associations to individual alleles difficult. A group of highly shared sequence variants was considered likely to be a technical artifact of the sequencing pipeline. The only immune exposure information available for the cohort was CMV serostatus. According to the authors, the approach could potentially be generalized to other disease states and immunological phenotypes. The classifier was reported to diagnose cytomegalovirus status with high specificity and sensitivity in both the original cohort and the validation cohort. Across donors, most TCR sequences were observed very rarely, whereas some public TCRs were present in many individuals. The cohort was sequenced for TCR beta chains only, and without alpha or paired-chain data the features that could be detected were limited. In a later genetic analysis, a missense DCLRE1C variant was associated with V-gene and J-gene trimming of TCR beta chains, and the association was replicated in an independent cohort. In a later analysis, TCR association rates were found to vary across HLA loci, with the most associated TCRs seen for DRB1 alleles and the fewest for HLA-C alleles. A later analysis associated about 16,000 TCR beta sequences with specific HLA alleles at a false discovery rate of 0.05. In an earlier analysis of around 500 of the donors, most TCR beta V segments appeared in productive rearrangements about 90% or about 30% of the time, broadly matching IMGT annotations. Compared with equally common non-associated chains, HLA-associated TCR beta chains in a later analysis were more clonally expanded and had lower generation probabilities.

A note on this clone: Its antigen is unknown. No base qualities exist here, and no much larger clone lies one base off it.

Sequencing was performed on PBMCs. The TCR was taken from a woman aged 50 to 60 in good health and CMV-seropositive. The rearranged chain carries TRBV6-5 and TRBJ1-1, and the D gene may be TRBD1, 5 bases matching. The CDR3 in this case is CASGDYTEAFF. The nucleotide sequence is given as TGTGCCAGCGGGGACTACACTGAAGCTTTCTTT.